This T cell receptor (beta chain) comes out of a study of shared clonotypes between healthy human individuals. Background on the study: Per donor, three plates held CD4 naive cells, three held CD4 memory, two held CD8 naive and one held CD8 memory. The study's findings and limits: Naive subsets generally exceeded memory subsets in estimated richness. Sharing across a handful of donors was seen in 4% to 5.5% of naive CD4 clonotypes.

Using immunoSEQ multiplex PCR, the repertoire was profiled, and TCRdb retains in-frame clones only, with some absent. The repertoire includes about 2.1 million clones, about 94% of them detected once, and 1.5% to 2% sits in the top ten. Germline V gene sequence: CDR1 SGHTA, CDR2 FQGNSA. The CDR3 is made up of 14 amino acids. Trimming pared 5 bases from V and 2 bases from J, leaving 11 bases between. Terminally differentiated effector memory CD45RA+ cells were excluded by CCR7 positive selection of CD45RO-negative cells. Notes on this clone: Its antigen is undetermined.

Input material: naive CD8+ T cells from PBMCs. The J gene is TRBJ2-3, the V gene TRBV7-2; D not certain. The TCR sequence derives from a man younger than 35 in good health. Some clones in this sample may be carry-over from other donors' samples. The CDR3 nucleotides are TGTGCCAGCAGCCCCGACGCTAACACAGATACGCAGTATTTT. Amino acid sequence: CASSPDANTDTQYF.